Reported below is one TCR beta chain. The antigen remains undetermined. These data are taken from a study of cytomegalovirus exposure and HLA in healthy donors. Findings of the study overall: Most observed TCR sequences were rare, whereas some public TCRs were detected in many donors. When analyzed later, a missense DCLRE1C variant was found to be linked to TCR beta V- and J-gene trimming. Upon later analysis, TCR association rates were observed to vary by HLA locus, being highest for DRB1 and lowest for HLA-C.

Researchers ran the PCR with 60 Vbeta and 13 Jbeta primers. TCRdb's copy holds only in-frame clones and misses some; the assay was immunoSEQ multiplex PCR. The data show 90,000 to 110,000 clones, with around 80% seen just once and around 5.1% held by the top ten. CDR1 is ENHRY, CDR2 SYGVKD, per germline. The CDR3 covers 13 residues. V trimming: 6 bases; J trimming: 4 bases; junction bases outside the gene matches: 3. The rearrangement joins TRBV10-3 to TRBJ2-5, with 9 bases matching TRBD2. This sequence was found in a male donor in good health and CMV-seronegative. The sequenced sample was PBMCs. In DNA, the CDR3 is TGTGCCATCAGGACTAGCGGAGTAGAGACCCAGTACTTC. This codes for CAIRTSGVETQYF.